This TCR beta chain was captured in a study of blood T cell repertoires in COVID-19. Background on the study: In each case, the material was cDNA or gDNA derived from T cells, B-cell-depleted T cells, or PBMCs.

Authors' analysis steps: Amplification from reference gene primers served as the basis for estimated nucleated cell counts. The method was immunoSEQ multiplex PCR; TCRdb's version includes in-frame clones alone and lacks a portion of them. Clone size and V and J calls were adopted from that table, with D and trimming inferred from the DNA. Of 300,000 or so clones listed, approximately 84% are singletons. This study enrolled people aged roughly 18 to 90 from roughly 24 US geographic areas. Before being deemed recovered, Cohort 3 donors had two negative PCRs, clearance, or symptom resolution. V lost 1 base to trimming and J lost 1 base; unmatched junction nucleotides: 2. The germline V gene encodes CDR1 SEHNR and CDR2 FQNEAQ (reference sequence). CDR3 length: 15 residues.

This clonotype was sampled from a woman between 18 and 29 years old who had recovered from COVID-19. The J gene is TRBJ2-7, the V gene TRBV7-9; 9 nucleotides match TRBD2. Sequencing was done on a sample of PBMCs or T cells enriched from blood (not recorded which). The CDR3 region is CASSLVAGESYEQYF. CDR3 nucleotide sequence: TGTGCCAGCAGCTTAGTAGCGGGAGAGTCCTACGAGCAGTACTTC. Full variable domain (outside the CDR3, taken from reference TRBV7-9 and TRBJ2-7): DTGVSQNPRHKITKRGQNVTFRCDPISEHNRLYWYRQTLGQGPEFLTYFQNEAQLEKSRLLSDRFSAERPKGSFSTLEIQRTEQGDSAMYLCASSLVAGESYEQYFGPGTRLTVT.